This T cell receptor (beta chain) originates from a study of blood T cell repertoires in COVID-19. Sequencing was performed with immunoSEQ multiplex PCR; in TCRdb, only in-frame clones are kept and a portion is missing. This sample has about 140,000 clones, with about four fifths found just once. The CDR3 contains 14 residues. Germline assignment: CDR1 SGDLS and CDR2 YYNGEE. Trimming took off 0 bases at V and 2 bases at J, with 3 bases between the two ends. V gene TRBV9 combines with J gene TRBJ2-6; D is undetermined. The receptor was isolated from a man older than 75 with acute or convalescent COVID-19. Sequenced sample: peripheral blood. The CDR3 protein is CASSVAPGANVLTF. The CDR3 DNA is TGTGCCAGCAGCGTAGCTCCTGGGGCCAACGTCCTGACTTTC.